A selection of T cell receptor beta chains follows, all from one sample in a study of cytomegalovirus exposure and HLA in healthy donors. Assay used: immunoSEQ multiplex PCR; TCRdb lists only in-frame clones, some missing. There are around 140,000 clones in the sample; 75% to 85% occur only once, and 2% to 3% lies in the top ten. Sequencing used PBMCs. The receptors derive from a man aged 50 to 60 in good health and CMV-seronegative. CDR3s leave out the opening cysteine and the closing phenylalanine or tryptophan. D genes are given only for firm matches. Rows may omit the clone size; those that give it use once, few, many or a size class.

J gene: TRBJ2-7
clone size: -
V gene: TRBV6-5
D gene: TRBD1
CDR3 length: 13
CDR3 protein: ASRTSGQVIYEQY

J gene: TRBJ2-1
clone size: -
V gene: TRBV27
D gene: TRBD1
CDR3 length: 10
CDR3 protein: ASRGTGNEQF

J gene: TRBJ2-1
clone size: -
V gene: TRBV6-5
D gene: TRBD1
CDR3 length: 12
CDR3 protein: ASAFGTGIGEQF

J gene: TRBJ1-1
clone size: -
V gene: TRBV5-1
D gene: -
CDR3 length: 11
CDR3 protein: ASSLGGGTEAF

J gene: TRBJ1-5
clone size: once
V gene: TRBV30
D gene: TRBD1
CDR3 length: 13
CDR3 protein: AWSAGQNSNQPQH

J gene: TRBJ1-2
clone size: -
V gene: TRBV5-6
D gene: -
CDR3 length: 11
CDR3 protein: ASNSGGPYGYT

J gene: TRBJ1-1
clone size: -
V gene: TRBV18
D gene: -
CDR3 length: 12
CDR3 protein: ASSPQGIQAEAF

J gene: TRBJ2-7
clone size: -
V gene: TRBV30
D gene: -
CDR3 length: 13
CDR3 protein: AWSGQGLSSYEQY

J gene: TRBJ1-1
clone size: few
V gene: TRBV27
D gene: -
CDR3 length: 12
CDR3 protein: ASSFHGENTEAF

J gene: TRBJ2-1
clone size: -
V gene: TRBV5-1
D gene: TRBD1
CDR3 length: 15
CDR3 protein: ASSLWVDRGREDEQF

J gene: TRBJ1-5
clone size: -
V gene: TRBV30
D gene: -
CDR3 length: 14
CDR3 protein: AWSVGGAHSNQPQH

J gene: TRBJ2-3
clone size: -
V gene: TRBV27
D gene: -
CDR3 length: 14
CDR3 protein: ASSSGISGTTDTQY

J gene: TRBJ1-5
clone size: -
V gene: TRBV15
D gene: -
CDR3 length: 10
CDR3 protein: ATSRVNQPQH

J gene: TRBJ2-7
clone size: -
V gene: TRBV5-5
D gene: -
CDR3 length: 13
CDR3 protein: ASSLLDMGTYEQY

J gene: TRBJ1-6
clone size: -
V gene: TRBV5-1
D gene: TRBD1
CDR3 length: 13
CDR3 protein: ASSFRDRDNSPLH

J gene: TRBJ2-5
clone size: once
V gene: TRBV5-3
D gene: -
CDR3 length: 11
CDR3 protein: ARSLGQQETQY

J gene: TRBJ2-3
clone size: -
V gene: TRBV14
D gene: -
CDR3 length: 12
CDR3 protein: ASSLRQSSDTQY

J gene: TRBJ2-4
clone size: -
V gene: TRBV19
D gene: -
CDR3 length: 12
CDR3 protein: ASSISRGKNIQY

J gene: TRBJ1-1
clone size: -
V gene: TRBV4-1
D gene: -
CDR3 length: 13
CDR3 protein: ASSQEWPLNTEAF

J gene: TRBJ1-5
clone size: -
V gene: TRBV19
D gene: -
CDR3 length: 14
CDR3 protein: ASSITGVRIEAPQH

J gene: TRBJ2-7
clone size: -
V gene: TRBV27
D gene: -
CDR3 length: 11
CDR3 protein: ASSLSRGNEQY

J gene: TRBJ2-3
clone size: -
V gene: TRBV6-6
D gene: -
CDR3 length: 14
CDR3 protein: ASILGTGTSTDTQY

J gene: TRBJ1-3
clone size: -
V gene: TRBV5-1
D gene: TRBD1
CDR3 length: 15
CDR3 protein: ASSLAGGRFSGNTIY

J gene: TRBJ1-1
clone size: -
V gene: TRBV29-1
D gene: TRBD1
CDR3 length: 10
CDR3 protein: SVVRGGVEAF

J gene: TRBJ2-1
clone size: -
V gene: TRBV19
D gene: TRBD1
CDR3 length: 14
CDR3 protein: ASSPRQGAAYNEQF

J gene: TRBJ1-1
clone size: -
V gene: TRBV28
D gene: -
CDR3 length: 12
CDR3 protein: ASIPRGGFTEAF

J gene: TRBJ1-6
clone size: -
V gene: TRBV6-1
D gene: -
CDR3 length: 16
CDR3 protein: ASSEAGPGLIYNSPLH

J gene: TRBJ2-3
clone size: once
V gene: TRBV5-4
D gene: TRBD2
CDR3 length: 13
CDR3 protein: ASSSGTSKTDTQY

J gene: TRBJ2-7
clone size: -
V gene: TRBV11-2
D gene: TRBD2
CDR3 length: 12
CDR3 protein: ASRRLADSYEQY

J gene: TRBJ1-5
clone size: -
V gene: TRBV6-1
D gene: TRBD1
CDR3 length: 15
CDR3 protein: ASSASAGTGGYQPQH

J gene: TRBJ1-1
clone size: -
V gene: TRBV5-1
D gene: -
CDR3 length: 14
CDR3 protein: ASSLKQGSMNTEAF

J gene: TRBJ1-2
clone size: -
V gene: TRBV7-2
D gene: -
CDR3 length: 12
CDR3 protein: ASSSSIPGSSYT

J gene: TRBJ2-2
clone size: -
V gene: TRBV2
D gene: TRBD2
CDR3 length: 15
CDR3 protein: ASSAGTSGRKSGELF

J gene: TRBJ2-2
clone size: -
V gene: TRBV18
D gene: -
CDR3 length: 14
CDR3 protein: ASSPRTGLGTGELF

J gene: TRBJ1-1
clone size: -
V gene: TRBV27
D gene: -
CDR3 length: 15
CDR3 protein: ASSPSTPVRKNTEAF

J gene: TRBJ1-2
clone size: -
V gene: TRBV18
D gene: -
CDR3 length: 12
CDR3 protein: ASSSQIQGYGYT

J gene: TRBJ2-1
clone size: few
V gene: TRBV6-5
D gene: TRBD1
CDR3 length: 13
CDR3 protein: ASSYSGTGFNEQF

J gene: TRBJ2-2
clone size: -
V gene: TRBV2
D gene: TRBD1
CDR3 length: 13
CDR3 protein: ASSERGQVPGELF

J gene: TRBJ2-7
clone size: -
V gene: TRBV6-1
D gene: -
CDR3 length: 10
CDR3 protein: ASSGLSYEQY

J gene: TRBJ2-3
clone size: -
V gene: TRBV5-1
D gene: -
CDR3 length: 12
CDR3 protein: ASRTGGVTDTQY

J gene: TRBJ1-5
clone size: once
V gene: TRBV7-6
D gene: -
CDR3 length: 13
CDR3 protein: ASSKRRGRDQPQH

J gene: TRBJ1-4
clone size: -
V gene: TRBV19
D gene: -
CDR3 length: 12
CDR3 protein: ASGHGQAPEKLF

J gene: TRBJ1-5
clone size: few
V gene: TRBV9
D gene: -
CDR3 length: 12
CDR3 protein: ASSVGADNQPQH

J gene: TRBJ1-2
clone size: once
V gene: TRBV4-2
D gene: -
CDR3 length: 11
CDR3 protein: ASSQAGAGGYT

J gene: TRBJ2-7
clone size: -
V gene: TRBV14
D gene: -
CDR3 length: 16
CDR3 protein: ASSQSLHETRDFYEQY

J gene: TRBJ2-7
clone size: -
V gene: TRBV27
D gene: TRBD1
CDR3 length: 17
CDR3 protein: ASSPVTGGLIGSSYEQY

J gene: TRBJ1-1
clone size: -
V gene: TRBV27
D gene: TRBD1
CDR3 length: 12
CDR3 protein: ASSLRDRGGLAF

J gene: TRBJ2-2
clone size: -
V gene: TRBV11-2
D gene: TRBD2
CDR3 length: 15
CDR3 protein: ASRSGTSGENTGELF

J gene: TRBJ1-5
clone size: -
V gene: TRBV27
D gene: -
CDR3 length: 12
CDR3 protein: ASRGRANNQPQH

J gene: TRBJ2-1
clone size: -
V gene: TRBV7-3
D gene: TRBD2
CDR3 length: 14
CDR3 protein: ASSLDGTSGRNEQF

J gene: TRBJ1-4
clone size: -
V gene: TRBV28
D gene: TRBD1
CDR3 length: 12
CDR3 protein: ASSGDRGNEKLF

J gene: TRBJ2-1
clone size: -
V gene: TRBV7-9
D gene: TRBD2
CDR3 length: 15
CDR3 protein: ASSLLAGGPGRNEQF

J gene: TRBJ1-5
clone size: -
V gene: TRBV19
D gene: TRBD1
CDR3 length: 14
CDR3 protein: ASSRHRGLSNQPQH

J gene: TRBJ2-5
clone size: -
V gene: TRBV19
D gene: TRBD2
CDR3 length: 16
CDR3 protein: ASSIRGVAGGQPVDQY

J gene: TRBJ1-1
clone size: -
V gene: TRBV2
D gene: -
CDR3 length: 13
CDR3 protein: ASTIDRRMNTEAF

J gene: TRBJ2-1
clone size: -
V gene: TRBV5-4
D gene: -
CDR3 length: 13
CDR3 protein: ASSLQRASYNEQF

J gene: TRBJ1-3
clone size: -
V gene: TRBV7-9
D gene: -
CDR3 length: 16
CDR3 protein: ASSSYPGRESSGNTIY

J gene: TRBJ2-2
clone size: once
V gene: TRBV19
D gene: -
CDR3 length: 14
CDR3 protein: ASSIAGLLNTGELF

J gene: TRBJ1-1
clone size: few
V gene: TRBV30
D gene: -
CDR3 length: 12
CDR3 protein: AWSPYGGGTEAF